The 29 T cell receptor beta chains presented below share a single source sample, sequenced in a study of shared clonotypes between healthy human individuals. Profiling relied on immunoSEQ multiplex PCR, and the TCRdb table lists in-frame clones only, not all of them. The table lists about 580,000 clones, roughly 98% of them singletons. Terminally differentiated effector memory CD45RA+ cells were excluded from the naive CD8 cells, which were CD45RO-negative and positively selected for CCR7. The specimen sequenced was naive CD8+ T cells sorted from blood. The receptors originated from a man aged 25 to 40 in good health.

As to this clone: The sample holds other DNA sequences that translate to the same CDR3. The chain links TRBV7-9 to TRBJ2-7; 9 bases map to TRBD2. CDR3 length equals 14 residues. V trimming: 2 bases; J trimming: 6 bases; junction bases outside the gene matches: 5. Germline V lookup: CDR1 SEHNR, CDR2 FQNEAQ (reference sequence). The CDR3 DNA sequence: TGTGCCAGCAGCTTAAGTAGCGGGAGTAGCGAGCAGTACTTC. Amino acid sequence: CASSLSSGSSEQYF.

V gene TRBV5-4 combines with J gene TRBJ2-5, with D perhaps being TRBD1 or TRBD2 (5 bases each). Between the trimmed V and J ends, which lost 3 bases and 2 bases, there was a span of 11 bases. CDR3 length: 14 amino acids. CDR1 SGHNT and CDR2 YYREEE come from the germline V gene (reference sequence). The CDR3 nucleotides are TGTGCCAGCAGCTACTGGGACGGTCAAGAGACCCAGTACTTC. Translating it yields CASSYWDGQETQYF.

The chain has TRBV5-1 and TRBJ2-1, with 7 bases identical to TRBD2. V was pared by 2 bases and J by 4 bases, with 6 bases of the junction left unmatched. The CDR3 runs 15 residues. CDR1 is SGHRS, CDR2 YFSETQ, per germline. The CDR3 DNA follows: TGCGCCAGCAGCTTTTTTTCTAGCGGTTACAATGAGCAGTTCTTC. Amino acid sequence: CASSFFSSGYNEQFF.

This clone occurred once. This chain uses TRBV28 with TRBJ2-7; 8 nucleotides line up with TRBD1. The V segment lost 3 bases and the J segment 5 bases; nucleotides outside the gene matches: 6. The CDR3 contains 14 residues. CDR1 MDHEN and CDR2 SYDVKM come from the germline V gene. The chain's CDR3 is CASSFRQGYDEQYF. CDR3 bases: TGTGCCAGCAGTTTCCGACAGGGGTACGACGAGCAGTACTTC.

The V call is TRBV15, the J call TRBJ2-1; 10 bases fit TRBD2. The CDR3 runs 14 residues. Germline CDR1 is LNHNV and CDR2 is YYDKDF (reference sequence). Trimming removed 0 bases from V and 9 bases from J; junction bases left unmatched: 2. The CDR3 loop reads CATSRETSGVEQFF. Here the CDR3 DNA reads TGTGCCACCAGCAGAGAAACTAGCGGGGTTGAGCAGTTCTTC. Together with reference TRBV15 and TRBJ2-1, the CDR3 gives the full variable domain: DAMVIQNPRYQVTQFGKPVTLSCSQTLNHNVMYWYQQKSSQAPKLLFHYYDKDFNNEADTPDNFQSRRPNTSFCFLDIRSPGLGDTAMYLCATSRETSGVEQFFGPGTRLTVL.

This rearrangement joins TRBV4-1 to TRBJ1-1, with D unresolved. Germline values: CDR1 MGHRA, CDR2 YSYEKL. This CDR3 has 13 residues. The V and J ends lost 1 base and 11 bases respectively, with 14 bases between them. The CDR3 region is CASSQGTERDAFF. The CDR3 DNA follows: TGCGCCAGCAGCCAAGGGACCGAGCGAGACGCTTTCTTT.

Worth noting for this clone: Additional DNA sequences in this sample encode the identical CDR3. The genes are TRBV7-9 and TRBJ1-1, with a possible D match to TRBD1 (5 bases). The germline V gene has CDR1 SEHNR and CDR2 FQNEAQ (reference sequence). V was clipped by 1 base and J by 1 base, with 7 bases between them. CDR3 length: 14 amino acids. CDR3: CASSLGQGNTEAFF. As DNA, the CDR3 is TGTGCCAGCAGCTTAGGTCAGGGGAACACTGAAGCTTTCTTT.

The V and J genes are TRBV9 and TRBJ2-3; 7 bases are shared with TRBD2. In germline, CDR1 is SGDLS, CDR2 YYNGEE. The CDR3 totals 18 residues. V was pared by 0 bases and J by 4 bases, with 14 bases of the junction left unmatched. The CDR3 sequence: CASSVEGSETSRPDTQYF. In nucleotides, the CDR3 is TGTGCCAGCAGCGTAGAAGGAAGTGAGACTAGCCGCCCAGATACGCAGTATTTT.

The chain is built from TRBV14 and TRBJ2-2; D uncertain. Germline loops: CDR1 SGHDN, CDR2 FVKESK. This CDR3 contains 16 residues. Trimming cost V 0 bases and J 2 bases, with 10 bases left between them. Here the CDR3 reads CASSQDPGYNTGELFF. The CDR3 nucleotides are TGTGCCAGCAGCCAAGATCCCGGTTATAACACCGGGGAGCTGTTTTTT. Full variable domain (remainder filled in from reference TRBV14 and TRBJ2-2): EAGVTQFPSHSVIEKGQTVTLRCDPISGHDNLYWYRRVMGKEIKFLLHFVKESKQDESGMPNNRFLAERTGGTYSTLKVQPAELEDSGVYFCASSQDPGYNTGELFFGEGSRLTVL.

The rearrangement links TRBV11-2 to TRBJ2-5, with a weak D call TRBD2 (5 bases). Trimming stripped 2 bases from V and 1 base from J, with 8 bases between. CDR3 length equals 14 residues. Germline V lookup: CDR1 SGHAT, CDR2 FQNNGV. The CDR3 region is CASSLRAVQETQYF. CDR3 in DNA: TGTGCCAGCAGCTTAAGAGCGGTCCAAGAGACCCAGTACTTC.

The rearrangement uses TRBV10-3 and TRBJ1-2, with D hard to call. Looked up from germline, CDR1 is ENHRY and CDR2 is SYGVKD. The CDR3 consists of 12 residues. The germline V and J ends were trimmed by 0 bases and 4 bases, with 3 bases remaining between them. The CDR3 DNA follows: TGTGCCATCAGTGAGTCGGGCTATGGCTACACCTTC. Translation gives CAISESGYGYTF.

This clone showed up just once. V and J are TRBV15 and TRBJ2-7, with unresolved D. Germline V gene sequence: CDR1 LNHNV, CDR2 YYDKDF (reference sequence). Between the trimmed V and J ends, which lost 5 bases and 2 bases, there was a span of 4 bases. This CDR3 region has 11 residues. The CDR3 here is CATSGPYEQYF. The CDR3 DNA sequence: TGTGCCACCAGCGGACCCTACGAGCAGTACTTC.

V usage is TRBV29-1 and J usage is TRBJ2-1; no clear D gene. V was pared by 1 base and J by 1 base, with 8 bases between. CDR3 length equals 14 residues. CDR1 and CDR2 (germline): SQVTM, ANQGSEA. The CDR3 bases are TGCAGCGTTGAAGGGCTGGTTTCCTACAATGAGCAGTTCTTC. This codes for CSVEGLVSYNEQFF.

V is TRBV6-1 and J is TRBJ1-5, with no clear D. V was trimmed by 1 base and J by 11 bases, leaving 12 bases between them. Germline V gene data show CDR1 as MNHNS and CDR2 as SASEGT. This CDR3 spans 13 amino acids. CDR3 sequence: CASSEEEVKAQHF. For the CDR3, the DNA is TGTGCCAGCAGTGAAGAGGAGGTTAAGGCCCAGCATTTT.

CDR3 loop: CASSNQGINQPQHF. As DNA, the CDR3 is TGTGCCAGCAGCAACCAGGGGATCAATCAGCCCCAGCATTTT. The genes are TRBV6-5 and TRBJ1-5, with D possibly matching TRBD1 (6 bases). Germline V gives CDR1 MNHEY, CDR2 SVGAGI. CDR3 size: 14 residues. Trimming took off 6 bases at V and 3 bases at J, with 12 bases between the two ends.

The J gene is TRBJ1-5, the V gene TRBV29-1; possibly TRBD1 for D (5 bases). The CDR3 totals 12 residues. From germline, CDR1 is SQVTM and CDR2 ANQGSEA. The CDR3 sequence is CGAGRINQPQHF. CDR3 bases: TGCGGTGCAGGGAGAATCAATCAGCCCCAGCATTTT.

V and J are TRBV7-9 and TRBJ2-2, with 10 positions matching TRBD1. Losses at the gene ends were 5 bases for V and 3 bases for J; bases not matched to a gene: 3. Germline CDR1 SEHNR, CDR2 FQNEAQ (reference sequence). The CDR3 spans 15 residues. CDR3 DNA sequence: TGTGCCAGCAGCGACGGGACAGGGGACACCGGGGAGCTGTTTTTT. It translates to CASSDGTGDTGELFF. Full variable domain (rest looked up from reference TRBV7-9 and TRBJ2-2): DTGVSQNPRHKITKRGQNVTFRCDPISEHNRLYWYRQTLGQGPEFLTYFQNEAQLEKSRLLSDRFSAERPKGSFSTLEIQRTEQGDSAMYLCASSDGTGDTGELFFGEGSRLTVL.

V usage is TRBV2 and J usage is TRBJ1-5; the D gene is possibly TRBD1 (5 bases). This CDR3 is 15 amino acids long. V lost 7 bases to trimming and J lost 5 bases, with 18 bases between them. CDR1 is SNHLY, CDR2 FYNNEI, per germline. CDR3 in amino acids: CASMVGGNRDQPQHF. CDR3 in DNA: TGTGCCAGCATGGTTGGGGGGAACCGTGATCAGCCCCAGCATTTT. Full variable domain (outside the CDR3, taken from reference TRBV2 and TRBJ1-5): EPEVTQTPSHQVTQMGQEVILRCVPISNHLYFYWYRQILGQKVEFLVSFYNNEISEKSEIFDDQFSVERPDGSNFTLKIRSTKLEDSAMYFCASMVGGNRDQPQHFGDGTRLSIL.

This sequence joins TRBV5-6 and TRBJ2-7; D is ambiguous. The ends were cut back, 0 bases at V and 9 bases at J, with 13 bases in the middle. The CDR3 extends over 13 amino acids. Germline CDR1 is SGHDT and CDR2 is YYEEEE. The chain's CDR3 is CASSLGASGGQYF. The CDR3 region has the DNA TGTGCCAGCAGCTTGGGTGCCTCAGGTGGGCAGTACTTC. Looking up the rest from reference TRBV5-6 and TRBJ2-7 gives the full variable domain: DAGVTQSPTHLIKTRGQQVTLRCSPKSGHDTVSWYQQALGQGPQFIFQYYEEEERQRGNFPDRFSGHQFPNYSSELNVNALLLGDSALYLCASSLGASGGQYFGPGTRLTVT.

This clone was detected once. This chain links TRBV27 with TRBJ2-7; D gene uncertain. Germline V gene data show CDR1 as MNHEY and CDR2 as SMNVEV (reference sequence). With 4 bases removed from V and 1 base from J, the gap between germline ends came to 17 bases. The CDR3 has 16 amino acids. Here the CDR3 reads CASSSLRTSGSYEQYF. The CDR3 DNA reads TGTGCCAGCAGTTCCCTCCGGACCTCCGGGTCCTACGAGCAGTACTTC.

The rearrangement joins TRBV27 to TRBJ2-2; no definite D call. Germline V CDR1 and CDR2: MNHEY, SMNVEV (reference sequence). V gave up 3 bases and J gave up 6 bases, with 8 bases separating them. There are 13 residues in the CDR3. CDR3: CASSFLGAGELFF. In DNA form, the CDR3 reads TGTGCCAGCAGTTTCCTGGGTGCCGGGGAGCTGTTTTTT.

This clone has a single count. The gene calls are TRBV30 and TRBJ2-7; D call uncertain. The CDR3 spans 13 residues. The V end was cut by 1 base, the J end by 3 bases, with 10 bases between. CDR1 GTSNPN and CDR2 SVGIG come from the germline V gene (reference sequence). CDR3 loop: CAWSATTIYEQYF. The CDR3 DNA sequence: TGTGCCTGGAGTGCGACGACCATCTACGAGCAGTACTTC.

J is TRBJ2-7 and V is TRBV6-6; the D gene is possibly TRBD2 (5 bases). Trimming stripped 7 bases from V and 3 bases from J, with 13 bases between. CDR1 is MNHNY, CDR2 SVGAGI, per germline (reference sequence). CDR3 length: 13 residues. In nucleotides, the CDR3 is TGTGCCAGCACAAGGGCACGGGACTACGAGCAGTACTTC. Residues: CASTRARDYEQYF.

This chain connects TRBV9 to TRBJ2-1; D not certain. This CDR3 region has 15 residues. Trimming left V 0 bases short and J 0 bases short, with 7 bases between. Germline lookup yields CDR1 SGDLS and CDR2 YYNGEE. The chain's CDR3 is CASSVDSSSYNEQFF. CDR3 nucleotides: TGTGCCAGCAGCGTAGACTCGAGCTCCTACAATGAGCAGTTCTTC.

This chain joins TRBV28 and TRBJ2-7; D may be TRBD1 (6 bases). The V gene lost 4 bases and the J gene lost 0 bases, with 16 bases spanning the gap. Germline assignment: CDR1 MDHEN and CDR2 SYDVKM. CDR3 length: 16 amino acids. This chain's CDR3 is CASSYPRQEPSYEQYF. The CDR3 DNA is TGTGCCAGCAGTTATCCCCGACAGGAACCCTCCTACGAGCAGTACTTC.

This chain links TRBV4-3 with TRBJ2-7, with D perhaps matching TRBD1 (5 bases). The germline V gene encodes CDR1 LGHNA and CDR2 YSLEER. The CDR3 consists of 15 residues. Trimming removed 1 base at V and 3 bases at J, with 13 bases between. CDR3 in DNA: TGCGCCAGCAGCCAAGCGACAGCTATGGGCTACGAGCAGTACTTC. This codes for CASSQATAMGYEQYF.

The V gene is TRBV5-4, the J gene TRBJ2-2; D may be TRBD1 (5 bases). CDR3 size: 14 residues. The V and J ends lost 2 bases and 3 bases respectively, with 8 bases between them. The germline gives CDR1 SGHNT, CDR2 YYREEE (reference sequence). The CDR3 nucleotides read TGTGCCAGCAGCTTAAGGGGTGACACCGGGGAGCTGTTTTTT. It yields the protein CASSLRGDTGELFF.

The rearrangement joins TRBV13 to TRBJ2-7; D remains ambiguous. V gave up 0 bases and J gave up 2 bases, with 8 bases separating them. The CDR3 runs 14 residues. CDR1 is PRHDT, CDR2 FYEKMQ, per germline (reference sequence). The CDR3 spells CASSLGRNTYEQYF. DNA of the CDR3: TGTGCCAGCAGCTTAGGTAGGAACACCTACGAGCAGTACTTC.

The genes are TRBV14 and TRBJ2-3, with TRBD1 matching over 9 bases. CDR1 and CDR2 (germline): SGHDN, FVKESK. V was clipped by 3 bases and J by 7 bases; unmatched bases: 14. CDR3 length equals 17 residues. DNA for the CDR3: TGTGCCAGCAGCCAGGGGAACCGGGACAGGGTGCTAAATACGCAGTATTTT. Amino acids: CASSQGNRDRVLNTQYF.